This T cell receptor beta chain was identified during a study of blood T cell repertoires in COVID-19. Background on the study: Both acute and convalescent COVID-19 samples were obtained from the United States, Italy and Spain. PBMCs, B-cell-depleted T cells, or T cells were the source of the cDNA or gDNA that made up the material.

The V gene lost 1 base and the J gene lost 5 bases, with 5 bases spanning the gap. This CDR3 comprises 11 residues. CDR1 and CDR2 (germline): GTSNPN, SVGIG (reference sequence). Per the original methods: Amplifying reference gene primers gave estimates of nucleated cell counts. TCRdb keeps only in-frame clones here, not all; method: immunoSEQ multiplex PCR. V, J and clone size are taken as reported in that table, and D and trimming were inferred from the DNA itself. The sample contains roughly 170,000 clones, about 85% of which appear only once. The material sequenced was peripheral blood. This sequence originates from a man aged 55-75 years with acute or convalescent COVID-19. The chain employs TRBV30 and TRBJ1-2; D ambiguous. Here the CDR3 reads CAWSALYGYTF. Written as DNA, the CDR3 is TGTGCCTGGAGTGCCCTATATGGCTACACCTTC.